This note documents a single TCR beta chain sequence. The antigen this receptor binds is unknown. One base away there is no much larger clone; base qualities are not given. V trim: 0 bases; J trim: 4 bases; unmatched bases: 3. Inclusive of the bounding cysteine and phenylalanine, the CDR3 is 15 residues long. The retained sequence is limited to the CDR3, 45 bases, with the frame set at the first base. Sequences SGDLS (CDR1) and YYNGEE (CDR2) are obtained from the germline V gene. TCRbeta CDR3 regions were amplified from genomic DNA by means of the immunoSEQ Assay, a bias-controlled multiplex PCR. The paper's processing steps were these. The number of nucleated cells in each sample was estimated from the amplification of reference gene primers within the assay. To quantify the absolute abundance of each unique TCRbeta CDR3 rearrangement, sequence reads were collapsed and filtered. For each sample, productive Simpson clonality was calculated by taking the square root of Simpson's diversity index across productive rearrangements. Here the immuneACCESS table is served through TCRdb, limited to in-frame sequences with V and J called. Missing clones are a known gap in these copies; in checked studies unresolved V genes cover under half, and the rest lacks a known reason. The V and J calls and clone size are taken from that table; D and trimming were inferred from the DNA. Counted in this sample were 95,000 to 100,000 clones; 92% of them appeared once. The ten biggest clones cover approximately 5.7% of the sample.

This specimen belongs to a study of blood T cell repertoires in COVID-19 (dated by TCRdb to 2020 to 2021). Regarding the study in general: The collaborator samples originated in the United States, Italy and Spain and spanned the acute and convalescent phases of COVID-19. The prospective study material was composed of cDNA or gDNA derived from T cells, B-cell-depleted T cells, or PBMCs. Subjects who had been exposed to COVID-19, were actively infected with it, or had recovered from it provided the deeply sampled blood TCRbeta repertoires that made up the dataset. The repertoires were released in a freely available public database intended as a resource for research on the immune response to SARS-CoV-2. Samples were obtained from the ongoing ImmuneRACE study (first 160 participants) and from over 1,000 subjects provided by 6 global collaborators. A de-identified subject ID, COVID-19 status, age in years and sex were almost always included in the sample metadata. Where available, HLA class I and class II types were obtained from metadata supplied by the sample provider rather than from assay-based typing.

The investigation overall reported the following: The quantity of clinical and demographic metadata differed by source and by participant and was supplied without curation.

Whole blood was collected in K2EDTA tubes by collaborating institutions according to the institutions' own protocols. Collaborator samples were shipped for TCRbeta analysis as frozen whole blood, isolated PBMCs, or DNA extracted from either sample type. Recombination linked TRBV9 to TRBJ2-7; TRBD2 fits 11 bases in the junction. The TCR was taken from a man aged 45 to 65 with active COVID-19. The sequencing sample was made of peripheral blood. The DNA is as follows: TGTGCCAGCAGCGTAGAACTAGCGGGAGCGTACGAGCAGTACTTC. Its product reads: CASSVELAGAYEQYF.